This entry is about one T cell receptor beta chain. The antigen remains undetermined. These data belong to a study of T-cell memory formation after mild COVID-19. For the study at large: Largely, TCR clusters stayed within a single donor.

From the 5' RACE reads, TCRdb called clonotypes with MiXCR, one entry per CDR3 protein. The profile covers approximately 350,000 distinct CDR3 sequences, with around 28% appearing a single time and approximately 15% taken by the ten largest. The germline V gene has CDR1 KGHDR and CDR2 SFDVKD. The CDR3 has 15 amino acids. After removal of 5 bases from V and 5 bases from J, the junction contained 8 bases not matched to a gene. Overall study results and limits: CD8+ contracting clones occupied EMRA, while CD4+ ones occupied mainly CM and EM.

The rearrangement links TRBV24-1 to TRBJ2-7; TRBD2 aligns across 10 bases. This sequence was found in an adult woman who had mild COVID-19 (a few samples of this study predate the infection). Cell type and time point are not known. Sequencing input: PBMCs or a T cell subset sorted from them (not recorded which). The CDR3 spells CATSVSTSGIDEQYF. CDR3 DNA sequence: TGTGCCACCAGTGTCTCAACTAGCGGGATTGACGAGCAGTACTTC.